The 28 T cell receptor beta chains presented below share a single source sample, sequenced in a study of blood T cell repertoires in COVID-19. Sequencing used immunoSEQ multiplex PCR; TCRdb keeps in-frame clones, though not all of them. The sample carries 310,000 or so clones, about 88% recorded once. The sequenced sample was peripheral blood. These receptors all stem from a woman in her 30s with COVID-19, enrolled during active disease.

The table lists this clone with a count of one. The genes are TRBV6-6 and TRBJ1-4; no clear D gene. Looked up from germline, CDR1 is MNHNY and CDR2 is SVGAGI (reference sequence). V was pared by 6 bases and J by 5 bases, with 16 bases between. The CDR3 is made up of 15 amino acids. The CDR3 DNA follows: TGTGCCAGCAGGGAACCGGGTCGACTGAATGAAAAACTGTTTTTT. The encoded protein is CASREPGRLNEKLFF.

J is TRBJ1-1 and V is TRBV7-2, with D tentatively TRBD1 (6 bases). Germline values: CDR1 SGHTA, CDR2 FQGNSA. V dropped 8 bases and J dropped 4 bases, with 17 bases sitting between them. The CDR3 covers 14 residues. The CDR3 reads CASQRGAESTEAFF. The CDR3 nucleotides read TGTGCCAGCCAACGGGGGGCAGAGAGCACTGAAGCTTTCTTT. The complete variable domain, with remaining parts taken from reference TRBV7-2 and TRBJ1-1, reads GAGVSQSPSNKVTEKGKDVELRCDPISGHTALYWYRQSLGQGLEFLIYFQGNSAPDKSGLPSDRFSAERTGGSVSTLTIQRTQQEDSAVYLCASQRGAESTEAFFGQGTRLTVV.

The CDR3 DNA sequence: TGTGCCAGCAGTTTACTCGGAAACACCATATATTTT. Translated, it gives CASSLLGNTIYF. This rearrangement joins TRBV28 to TRBJ1-3; no reliable D call. Germline values: CDR1 MDHEN, CDR2 SYDVKM. The CDR3 runs to 12 residues. The V and J ends lost 2 bases and 4 bases respectively, with 3 bases between them.

This CDR3 is CASSLIWQGVETQYF. CDR3 coding DNA: TGTGCCAGCAGCCTGATTTGGCAGGGTGTGGAGACCCAGTACTTC. V and J are TRBV14 and TRBJ2-5; tentatively, D is TRBD1 (5 bases). V lost 4 bases and J 5 bases, leaving 17 bases between the germline ends. The CDR3 is made up of 15 amino acids. Germline-derived CDR1 and CDR2 are SGHDN and FVKESK.

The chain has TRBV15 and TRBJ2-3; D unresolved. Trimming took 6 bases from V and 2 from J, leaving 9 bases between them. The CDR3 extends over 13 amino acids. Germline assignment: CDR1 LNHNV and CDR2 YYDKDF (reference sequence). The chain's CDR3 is CATRQSHTDTQYF. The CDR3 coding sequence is TGTGCCACCAGACAGTCTCACACAGATACGCAGTATTTT.

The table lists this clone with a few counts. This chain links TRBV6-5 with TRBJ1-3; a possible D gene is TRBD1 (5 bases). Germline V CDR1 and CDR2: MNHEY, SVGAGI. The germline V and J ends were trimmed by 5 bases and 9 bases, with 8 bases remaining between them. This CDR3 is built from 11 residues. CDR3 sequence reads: CASSLGGTIYF. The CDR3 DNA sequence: TGTGCCAGCAGTCTGGGGGGCACCATATATTTT.

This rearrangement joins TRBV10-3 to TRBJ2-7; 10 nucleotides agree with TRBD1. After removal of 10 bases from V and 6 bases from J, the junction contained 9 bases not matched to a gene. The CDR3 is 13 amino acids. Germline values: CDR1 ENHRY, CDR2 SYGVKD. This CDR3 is CATRGTGVSEQYF. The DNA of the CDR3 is TGTGCCACCAGGGGGACAGGGGTAAGCGAGCAGTACTTC.

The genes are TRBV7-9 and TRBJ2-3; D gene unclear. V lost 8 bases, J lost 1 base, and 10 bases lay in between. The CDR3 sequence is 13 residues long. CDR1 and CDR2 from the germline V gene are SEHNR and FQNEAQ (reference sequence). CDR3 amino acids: CASQSSRTDTQYF. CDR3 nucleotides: TGTGCCAGCCAATCCAGTCGCACAGATACGCAGTATTTT.

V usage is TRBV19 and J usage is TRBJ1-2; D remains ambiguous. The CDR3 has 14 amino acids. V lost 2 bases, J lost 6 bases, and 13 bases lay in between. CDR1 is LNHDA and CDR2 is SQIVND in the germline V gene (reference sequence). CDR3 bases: TGTGCCAGTAGTATAAGCAACGTGCTTAATGGCTACACCTTC. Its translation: CASSISNVLNGYTF.

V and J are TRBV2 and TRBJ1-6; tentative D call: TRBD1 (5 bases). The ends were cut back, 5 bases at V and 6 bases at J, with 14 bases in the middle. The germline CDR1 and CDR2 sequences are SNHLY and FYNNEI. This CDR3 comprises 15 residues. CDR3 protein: CASSLDSLGNSPLHF. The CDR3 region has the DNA TGTGCCAGCAGTCTCGACAGCCTTGGTAATTCACCCCTCCACTTT.

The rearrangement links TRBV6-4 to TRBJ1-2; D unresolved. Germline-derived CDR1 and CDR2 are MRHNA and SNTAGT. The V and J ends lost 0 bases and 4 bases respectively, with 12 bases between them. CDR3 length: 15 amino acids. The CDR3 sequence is CASSDSAGVTYGYTF. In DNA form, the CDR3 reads TGTGCCAGCAGTGACTCGGCAGGCGTTACCTATGGCTACACCTTC.

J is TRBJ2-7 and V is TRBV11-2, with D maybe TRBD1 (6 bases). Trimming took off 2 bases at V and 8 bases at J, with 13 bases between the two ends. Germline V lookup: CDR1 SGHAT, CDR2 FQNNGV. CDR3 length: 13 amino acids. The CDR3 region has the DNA TGTGCCAGCAGCTTAAACCAAGGGACACAGCAGTACTTC. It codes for CASSLNQGTQQYF.

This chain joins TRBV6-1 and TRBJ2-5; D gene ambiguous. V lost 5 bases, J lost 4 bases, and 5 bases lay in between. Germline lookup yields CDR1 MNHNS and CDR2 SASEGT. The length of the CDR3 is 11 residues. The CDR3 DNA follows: TGTGCCAGCAGTAATAGAGAGACCCAGTACTTC. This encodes CASSNRETQYF.

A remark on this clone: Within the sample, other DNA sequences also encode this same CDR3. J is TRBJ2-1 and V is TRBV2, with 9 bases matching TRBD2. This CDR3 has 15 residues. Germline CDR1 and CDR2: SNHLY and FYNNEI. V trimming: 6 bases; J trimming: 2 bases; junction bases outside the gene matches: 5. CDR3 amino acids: CASRPLAGAYNEQFF. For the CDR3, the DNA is TGTGCCAGCAGGCCCTTAGCGGGAGCCTACAATGAGCAGTTCTTC.

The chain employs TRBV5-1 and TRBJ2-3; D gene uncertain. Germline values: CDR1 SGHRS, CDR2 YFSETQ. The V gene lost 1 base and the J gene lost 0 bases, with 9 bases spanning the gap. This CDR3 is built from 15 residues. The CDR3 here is CASSLIPGSTDTQYF. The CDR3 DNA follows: TGCGCCAGCAGCTTGATCCCGGGTAGCACAGATACGCAGTATTTT.

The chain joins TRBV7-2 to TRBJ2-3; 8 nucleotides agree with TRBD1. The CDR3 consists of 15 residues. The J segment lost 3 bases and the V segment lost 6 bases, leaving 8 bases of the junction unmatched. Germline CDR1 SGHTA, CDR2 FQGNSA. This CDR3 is CASRNGQGVTDTQYF. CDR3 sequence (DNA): TGTGCCAGCAGGAACGGACAGGGTGTGACAGATACGCAGTATTTT.

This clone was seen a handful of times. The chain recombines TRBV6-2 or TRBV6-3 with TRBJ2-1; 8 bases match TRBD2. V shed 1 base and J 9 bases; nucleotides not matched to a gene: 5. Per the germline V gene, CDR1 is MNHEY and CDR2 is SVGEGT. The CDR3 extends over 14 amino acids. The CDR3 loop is CASSYLAGQGEQFF. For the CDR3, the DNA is TGTGCCAGCAGTTACTTAGCGGGGCAGGGTGAGCAGTTCTTC.

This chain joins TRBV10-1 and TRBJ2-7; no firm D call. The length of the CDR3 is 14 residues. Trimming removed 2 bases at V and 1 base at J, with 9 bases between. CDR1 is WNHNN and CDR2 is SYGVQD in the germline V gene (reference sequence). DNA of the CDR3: TGCGCCAGCAGTGAGGCTGGGCAGTCCTACGAGCAGTACTTC. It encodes CASSEAGQSYEQYF.

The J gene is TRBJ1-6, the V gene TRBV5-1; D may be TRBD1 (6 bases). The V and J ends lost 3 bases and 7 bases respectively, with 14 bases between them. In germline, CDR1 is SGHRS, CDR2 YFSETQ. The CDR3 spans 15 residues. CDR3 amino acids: CASSSTGTRNSPLHF. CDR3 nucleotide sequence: TGCGCCAGCAGCTCAACGGGGACAAGGAATTCACCCCTCCACTTT. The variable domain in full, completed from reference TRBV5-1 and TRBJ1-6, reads KAGVTQTPRYLIKTRGQQVTLSCSPISGHRSVSWYQQTPGQGLQFLFEYFSETQRNKGNFPGRFSGRQFSNSRSEMNVSTLELGDSALYLCASSSTGTRNSPLHFGNGTRLTVT.

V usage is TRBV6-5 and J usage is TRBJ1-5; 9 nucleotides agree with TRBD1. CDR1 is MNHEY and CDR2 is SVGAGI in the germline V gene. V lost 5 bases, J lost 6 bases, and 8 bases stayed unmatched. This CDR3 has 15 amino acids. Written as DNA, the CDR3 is TGTGCCAGCAGTATAGGACAGGGGATTTTTCAGCCCCAGCATTTT. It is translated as CASSIGQGIFQPQHF.

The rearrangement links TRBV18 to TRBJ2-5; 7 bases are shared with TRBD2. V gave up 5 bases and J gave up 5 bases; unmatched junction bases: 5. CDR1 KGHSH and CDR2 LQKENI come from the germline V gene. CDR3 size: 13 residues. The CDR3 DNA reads TGTGCCAGCTCAACGGGAGCGGGGGAGACCCAGTACTTC. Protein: CASSTGAGETQYF.

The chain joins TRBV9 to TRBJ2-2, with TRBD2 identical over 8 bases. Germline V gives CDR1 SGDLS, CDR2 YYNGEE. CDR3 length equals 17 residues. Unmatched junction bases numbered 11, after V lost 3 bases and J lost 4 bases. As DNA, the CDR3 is TGTGCCAGCAGCGGTCGTGGTAGCGGGATCGTCACCGGGGAGCTGTTTTTT. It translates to CASSGRGSGIVTGELFF.

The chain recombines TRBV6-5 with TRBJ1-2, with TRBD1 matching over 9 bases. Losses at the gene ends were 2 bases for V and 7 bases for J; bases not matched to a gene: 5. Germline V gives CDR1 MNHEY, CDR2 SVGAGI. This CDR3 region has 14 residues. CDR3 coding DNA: TGTGCCAGCAGTTACAACAGGGGGCAAGGTGGCTACACCTTC. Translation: CASSYNRGQGGYTF.

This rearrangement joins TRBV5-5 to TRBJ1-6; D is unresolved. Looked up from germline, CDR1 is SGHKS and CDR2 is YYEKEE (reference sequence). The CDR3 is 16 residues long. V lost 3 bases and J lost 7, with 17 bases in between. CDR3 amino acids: CASSSLVRNPNSPLHF. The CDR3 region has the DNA TGTGCCAGCAGCTCTTTGGTCAGGAACCCAAATTCACCCCTCCACTTT.

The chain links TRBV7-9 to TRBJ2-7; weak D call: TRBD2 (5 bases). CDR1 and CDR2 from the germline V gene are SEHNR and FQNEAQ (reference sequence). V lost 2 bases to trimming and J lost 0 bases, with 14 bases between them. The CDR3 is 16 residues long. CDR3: CASSLPAATSSYEQYF. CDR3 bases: TGTGCCAGCAGCTTACCAGCGGCCACAAGCTCCTACGAGCAGTACTTC. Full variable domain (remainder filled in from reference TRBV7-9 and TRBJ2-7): DTGVSQNPRHKITKRGQNVTFRCDPISEHNRLYWYRQTLGQGPEFLTYFQNEAQLEKSRLLSDRFSAERPKGSFSTLEIQRTEQGDSAMYLCASSLPAATSSYEQYFGPGTRLTVT.

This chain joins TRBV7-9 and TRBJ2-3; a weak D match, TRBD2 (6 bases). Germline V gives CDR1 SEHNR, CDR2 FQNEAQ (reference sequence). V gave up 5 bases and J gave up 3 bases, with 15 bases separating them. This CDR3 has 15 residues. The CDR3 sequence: CASSGTGVTTDTQYF. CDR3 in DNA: TGTGCCAGCAGCGGAACGGGAGTCACTACAGATACGCAGTATTTT.

The CDR3 sequence is CASSLLRETRRYGYTF. The CDR3 coding sequence is TGTGCCAGCAGCTTACTCAGAGAGACACGCCGCTATGGCTACACCTTC. The chain joins TRBV7-8 to TRBJ1-2, with unresolved D. The V end was cut by 2 bases, the J end by 4 bases, with 17 bases between. The CDR3 contains 16 residues. Germline CDR1 reads SGHVS; CDR2 reads FQNEAQ. The whole variable domain, remainder taken from reference TRBV7-8 and TRBJ1-2, is GAGVSQSPRYKVAKRGQDVALRCDPISGHVSLFWYQQALGQGPEFLTYFQNEAQLDKSGLPSDRFFAERPEGSVSTLKIQRTQQEDSAVYLCASSLLRETRRYGYTFGSGTRLTVV.

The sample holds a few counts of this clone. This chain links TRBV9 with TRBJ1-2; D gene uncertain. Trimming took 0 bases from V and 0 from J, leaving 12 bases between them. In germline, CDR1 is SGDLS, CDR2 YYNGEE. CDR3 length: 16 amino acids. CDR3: CASSVAEGRPNYGYTF. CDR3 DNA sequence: TGTGCCAGCAGCGTAGCTGAGGGTAGGCCTAACTATGGCTACACCTTC.